This T cell receptor beta chain was identified during a study of blood T cell repertoires in COVID-19. The wider study: PBMCs, B-cell-depleted T cells, or T cells provided the cDNA or gDNA that made up the material.

This CDR3 is built from 15 residues. The V end was cut by 3 bases, the J end by 5 bases, with 11 bases between. Germline V gene lookup returns CDR1 LNHDA and CDR2 SQIVND (reference sequence). The table came from immunoSEQ multiplex PCR; TCRdb's copy has only in-frame clones and leaves some out. The table has 390,000 or so clones, 85% to 90% seen once. This TCR derives from a man in his late teens or twenties who had recovered from COVID-19. This chain joins TRBV19 and TRBJ1-6; D gene uncertain. What was sequenced was PBMCs or T cells enriched from blood (not recorded which). The CDR3 is CASSIPGEHNSPLHF. CDR3 nucleotides: TGTGCCAGTAGTATTCCGGGAGAGCATAATTCACCCCTCCACTTT.